Below are 21 T cell receptor beta chains sequenced from a single sample in a study of T cell responses to AZD1222 COVID-19 vaccine (dated by TCRdb to the early 2020s). The time point label here, explained by the study, means: baseline before first vaccination. Library method: the immunoSEQ multiplex PCR assay. As stored in TCRdb, this immuneACCESS dataset retains in-frame rearrangements with V and J assigned. A fraction of the clones does not appear; measured against another copy, unresolved V genes explain less than half of the discrepancy, and the remainder lacks a known reason. This sample gives approximately 110,000 clones in total; approximately 90% of them show up just once. Roughly 7.7% of the sample rests with the top ten. Sequencing was performed on peripheral blood, taken on day 0 of AZD1222 vaccination. The receptors were sampled from an adult in good health.

This clone appeared a single time. V and J are TRBV18 and TRBJ2-3; 9 nucleotides agree with TRBD2. The V and J ends lost 0 bases and 1 base, in that order; junction bases with no gene match: 5. Germline CDR1 and CDR2: KGHSH and LQKENI. The CDR3 extends over 17 amino acids. CDR3 sequence: CASSPPTAGGRTDTQYF. The DNA for the CDR3 is TGTGCCAGCTCACCACCGACAGCGGGGGGTCGCACAGATACGCAGTATTTT.

A remark on this clone: An end of the junction does not agree with germline; a read error may underlie this. This chain joins TRBV18 and TRBJ2-7, with D possibly being TRBD1 (5 bases). Germline CDR1 and CDR2: KGHSH and LQKENI. This CDR3 contains 14 residues. CDR3: CASSPQEGAYEQYF. The CDR3 DNA sequence: TGTGCCAGCTCCCCACAAGAAGGGGCCTACGAGCAGTACTTC.

The DNA for the CDR3 is TGCGCCAGCAGCTATGGGACCGAGGGTATGAAAGCTTTCTTT. This translates into CASSYGTEGMKAFF. The J gene is TRBJ1-1, the V gene TRBV5-1, with a tentative D call TRBD1 (5 bases). This CDR3 contains 14 residues. The germline V and J ends were trimmed by 3 bases and 9 bases, with 18 bases remaining between them. Germline CDR1 reads SGHRS; CDR2 reads YFSETQ.

The CDR3: CATLGGTGSSGANVLTF. CDR3 nucleotides: TGTGCCACCCTCGGAGGGACAGGGAGCTCTGGGGCCAACGTCCTGACTTTC. The gene calls are TRBV24-1 and TRBJ2-6; 9 positions match TRBD1. This CDR3 region has 17 residues. The germline V gene has CDR1 KGHDR and CDR2 SFDVKD. J gave up 0 bases and V 9 bases, and 8 bases lay outside the gene matches.

The V and J genes are TRBV4-1 and TRBJ2-7; no firm D call. The V gene lost 2 bases and the J gene lost 6 bases, with 5 bases spanning the gap. Germline V gene data show CDR1 as MGHRA and CDR2 as YSYEKL. There are 11 residues in the CDR3. CDR3 in DNA: TGCGCCAGCAGCCAAAACATCGAGCAGTACTTC. Translation gives CASSQNIEQYF.

This clone was picked up a small number of times. The V gene is TRBV11-2, the J gene TRBJ1-4; no reliable D call. With 5 bases removed from V and 8 bases from J, the gap between germline ends came to 12 bases. Germline CDR1 and CDR2: SGHAT and FQNNGV. CDR3 size: 13 residues. The chain's CDR3 is CASSPIVEEKLFF. For the CDR3, the DNA is TGTGCCAGCAGCCCGATAGTGGAGGAAAAACTGTTTTTT.

J is TRBJ2-7 and V is TRBV11-2; D might be TRBD2 (6 bases). V was cut by 4 bases and J by 6 bases, with 16 bases left in between. CDR1 and CDR2 from the germline V gene are SGHAT and FQNNGV. This CDR3 is built from 14 residues. The CDR3 spells CASSSEGWAVEQYF. CDR3 bases: TGTGCCAGCAGCTCGGAGGGCTGGGCGGTCGAGCAGTACTTC.

The rearrangement joins TRBV5-1 to TRBJ2-2; D gene unclear. Looked up from germline, CDR1 is SGHRS and CDR2 is YFSETQ. The CDR3 is 12 residues long. The V end was cut by 1 base, the J end by 7 bases, with 5 bases between. CDR3 sequence: CASSLLVGELFF. The CDR3 nucleotides read TGCGCCAGCAGCTTGCTTGTCGGGGAGCTGTTTTTT.

The gene calls are TRBV5-1 and TRBJ1-3; a possible D gene is TRBD1 (5 bases). CDR1 is SGHRS, CDR2 YFSETQ, per germline. There are 14 residues in the CDR3. V was shortened by 4 bases and J by 1 base, with 9 bases between the two germline ends. The CDR3 DNA follows: TGCGCCAGCAGCATAGGGGTATCTGGAAACACCATATATTTT. Protein: CASSIGVSGNTIYF.

The chain links TRBV27 to TRBJ2-2; no reliable D call. Germline values: CDR1 MNHEY, CDR2 SMNVEV (reference sequence). V was trimmed by 5 bases and J by 2 bases, leaving 15 bases between them. The CDR3 totals 16 residues. In DNA form, the CDR3 reads TGTGCCAGCAGTCCCACGGTGGATCTTAACACCGGGGAGCTGTTTTTT. Residues: CASSPTVDLNTGELFF.

This clone has more than one count but fewer than ten. This chain uses TRBV27 with TRBJ2-7, with D unresolved. This CDR3 spans 12 amino acids. The V end was cut by 2 bases, the J end by 5 bases, with 7 bases between. Germline loops: CDR1 MNHEY, CDR2 SMNVEV (reference sequence). DNA of the CDR3: TGTGCCAGCAGTTTAGGGCGTAACGAGCAGTACTTC. Translating gives CASSLGRNEQYF.

CDR3 in DNA: TGTGCCATCGCGATCCGGGACAGGGAGGACTATGGCTACACCTTC. Its translation is CAIAIRDREDYGYTF. The chain couples TRBV10-3 to TRBJ1-2; TRBD1 aligns across 9 bases. The CDR3 extends over 15 amino acids. After removal of 8 bases from V and 3 bases from J, the junction contained 10 bases not matched to a gene. Germline V gene data show CDR1 as ENHRY and CDR2 as SYGVKD.

The chain is built from TRBV13 and TRBJ2-5; 12 bases agree with TRBD2. The CDR3 is 16 residues long. CDR1 is PRHDT, CDR2 FYEKMQ, per germline (reference sequence). V dropped 5 bases and J dropped 0; count of bases not matched to a gene: 4. This CDR3 is CASSLGLAGYQETQYF. Here the CDR3 DNA reads TGTGCCAGCAGCCTCGGACTAGCGGGGTACCAAGAGACCCAGTACTTC.

This chain connects TRBV18 to TRBJ2-6; a possible D gene is TRBD1 (6 bases). Deletions cut 0 bases from V and 3 bases from J, with 9 bases between. Per the germline V gene, CDR1 is KGHSH and CDR2 is LQKENI. CDR3 size: 16 residues. The CDR3 loop reads CASSPPGAVGANVLTF. The CDR3 DNA reads TGTGCCAGCTCACCACCGGGGGCAGTTGGGGCCAACGTCCTGACTTTC.

This clone was detected a few times. The rearrangement links TRBV10-3 to TRBJ1-1; 7 bases align to TRBD1. CDR1 and CDR2 (germline): ENHRY, SYGVKD. J gave up 0 bases and V 3 bases, and 4 bases lay outside the gene matches. This CDR3 has 15 residues. The CDR3 is CAISEAGQLNTEAFF. For the CDR3, the DNA is TGTGCCATCAGTGAAGCGGGACAGCTGAACACTGAAGCTTTCTTT.

V usage is TRBV7-9 and J usage is TRBJ1-2; possibly TRBD1 for D (6 bases). The CDR3 sequence is 15 residues long. V gave up 4 bases and J gave up 0 bases, with 12 bases separating them. Germline assignment: CDR1 SEHNR and CDR2 FQNEAQ (reference sequence). The CDR3: CASSSGGGPNYGYTF. CDR3 nucleotide sequence: TGTGCCAGCAGCTCCGGGGGGGGGCCTAACTATGGCTACACCTTC.

This clone was detected once. The chain couples TRBV10-3 to TRBJ2-3; D gene ambiguous. Trimming left V 11 bases short and J 0 bases short, with 12 bases between. CDR1 and CDR2 from the germline V gene are ENHRY and SYGVKD. This CDR3 has 13 residues. In DNA, the CDR3 is TGTGCCTCCCGAGGCCCTAGCACAGATACGCAGTATTTT. Its translation is CASRGPSTDTQYF.

The J gene is TRBJ2-5, the V gene TRBV5-1; TRBD1 matches 8 bases. Germline V gives CDR1 SGHRS, CDR2 YFSETQ. Trimming removed 4 bases from V and 5 bases from J; junction bases left unmatched: 7. This CDR3 is 14 amino acids long. CDR3 sequence reads: CASSITGDRETQYF. CDR3 in DNA: TGCGCCAGCAGCATTACAGGGGACAGGGAGACCCAGTACTTC.

The chain carries TRBV14 and TRBJ2-3, with 8 bases aligning to TRBD1. The trim removed 2 bases at V and 2 bases at J, leaving 12 bases unmatched. Germline CDR1 is SGHDN and CDR2 is FVKESK. The CDR3 spans 18 residues. CDR3 residues: CASSQRSRTGRFTDTQYF. DNA for the CDR3: TGTGCCAGCAGCCAAAGGTCCCGGACAGGGAGGTTCACAGATACGCAGTATTTT.

The V and J genes are TRBV28 and TRBJ2-2; 10 positions match TRBD1. Germline V gives CDR1 MDHEN, CDR2 SYDVKM. This CDR3 is 14 amino acids long. The ends lost 5 bases at V and 10 bases at J; junction bases unmatched: 7. This CDR3 reads CASSPTGGTLELFF. DNA of the CDR3: TGTGCCAGCAGTCCGACAGGGGGCACGTTGGAGCTGTTTTTT.

This chain connects TRBV6-4 to TRBJ1-2; weak D call: TRBD1 (5 bases). Trimming took off 6 bases at V and 2 bases at J, with 13 bases between the two ends. Germline V gene lookup returns CDR1 MRHNA and CDR2 SNTAGT. The CDR3 consists of 14 residues. Here the CDR3 DNA reads TGTGCCAGCAGCCCCTGGGGGTCGAACTATGGCTACACCTTC. It codes for CASSPWGSNYGYTF.